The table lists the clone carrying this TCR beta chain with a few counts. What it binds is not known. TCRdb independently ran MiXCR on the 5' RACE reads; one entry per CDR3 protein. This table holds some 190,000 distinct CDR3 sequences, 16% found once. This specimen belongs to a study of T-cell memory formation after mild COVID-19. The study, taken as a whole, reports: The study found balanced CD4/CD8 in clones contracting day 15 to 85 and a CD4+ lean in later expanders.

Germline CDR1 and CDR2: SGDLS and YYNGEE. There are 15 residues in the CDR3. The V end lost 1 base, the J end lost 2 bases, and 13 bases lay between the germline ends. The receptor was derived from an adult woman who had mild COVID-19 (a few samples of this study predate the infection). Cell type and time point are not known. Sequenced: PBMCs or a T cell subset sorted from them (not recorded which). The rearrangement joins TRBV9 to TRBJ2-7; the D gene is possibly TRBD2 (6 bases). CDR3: CASSVQPRGAYEQYF. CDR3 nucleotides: TGTGCCAGCAGCGTACAACCTCGCGGGGCCTACGAGCAGTACTTC.